This T cell receptor (beta chain) was sequenced during a study of blood T cell repertoires in COVID-19. Germline V lookup: CDR1 ENHRY, CDR2 SYGVKD. V was trimmed by 0 bases and J by 2 bases, leaving 16 bases between them. The CDR3 loop spans 17 amino acids. Profiling relied on immunoSEQ multiplex PCR, and the TCRdb table lists in-frame clones only, not all of them. The sample contains around 160,000 clones, roughly 86% of which appear only once. The receptor was derived from a man aged 18 to 30 with acute or convalescent COVID-19. Source material: peripheral blood. The gene calls are TRBV10-3 and TRBJ2-5; perhaps TRBD2 as D (7 bases). The chain's CDR3 is CAISESRGGAGQETQYF. DNA of the CDR3: TGTGCCATCAGTGAGTCGAGGGGGGGCGCGGGTCAAGAGACCCAGTACTTC.